Listed below are T cell receptor beta chains from one sample, sequenced in a study of OX40 agonist ivuxolimab in advanced cancers. The protocol was immunoSEQ multiplex PCR, while the TCRdb copy is restricted to in-frame clones and leaves out a portion. The repertoire has 42,000 or so clones, 80% to 90% of them found once; the top ten carry roughly a third. Material: CD4+ or CD8+ T cells sorted from blood, obtained in a trial of the OX40 agonist ivuxolimab. The receptors were gathered from an adult with an advanced solid tumor such as melanoma, head and neck, liver or kidney cancer. Both conserved end residues are part of each CDR3. The D gene is left open where the match is weak. Only some rows state a clone size, as once, few, many or a class for expanded clones.

D gene	J gene	V gene	clone size	CDR3 DNA	CDR3 protein
NA	TRBJ1-4	TRBV4-1	NA	TGCGCCAGCAGCCAGACCCCGGGGGCAACTAATGAAAAACTGTTTTTT	CASSQTPGATNEKLFF
NA	TRBJ2-2	TRBV2	NA	TGTGCCAGCAGTGTGGTGCGGAACACCGGGGAGCTGTTTTTT	CASSVVRNTGELFF
TRBD2	TRBJ2-3	TRBV29-1	NA	TGCAGCGTTGATGCGTGGCGGGGGGGCCTTGATACGCAGTATTTT	CSVDAWRGGLDTQYF
NA	TRBJ2-7	TRBV15	NA	TGTGCCACCAGCAGAGATGGAATCTACGAGCAGTACTTC	CATSRDGIYEQYF
NA	TRBJ1-3	TRBV6-5	NA	TGTGCCAGCAGTCAAAGCTCTGGAAACACCATATATTTT	CASSQSSGNTIYF
NA	TRBJ1-5	TRBV2	NA	TGTGCCAGCAGTGGGGTTGGGGGAGTGGGCAATCAGCCCCAGCATTTT	CASSGVGGVGNQPQHF
NA	TRBJ2-7	TRBV7-2	once	TGTGCCAGCAGATCTGGCCCAGGGTCCTACGAGCAGTACTTC	CASRSGPGSYEQYF
NA	TRBJ2-3	TRBV6-5	NA	TGTGCCACTCAGAGCCCTAGCACAGATACGCAGTATTTT	CATQSPSTDTQYF
TRBD1	TRBJ1-4	TRBV5-4	NA	TGTGCCAGCAGCTTGAAAGGGGGCAATGAAAAACTGTTTTTT	CASSLKGGNEKLFF
NA	TRBJ2-5	TRBV11-1	NA	TGTGCCAGCACCTACCTAGACTCCCAAGAGACCCAGTACTTC	CASTYLDSQETQYF
NA	TRBJ2-1	TRBV5-1	NA	TGCGCCAGCAGCTTCTCAGGGCAGGAGCAGTTCTTC	CASSFSGQEQFF
TRBD1	TRBJ2-1	TRBV6-5	NA	TGTGCCACCCTGACAGGGAGAGGGACCTACAATGAGCAGTTCTTC	CATLTGRGTYNEQFF
NA	TRBJ2-1	TRBV5-1	NA	TGCGCCAGCAGCTCTCGATACAATGAGCAGTTCTTC	CASSSRYNEQFF
TRBD1	TRBJ2-2	TRBV30	NA	TGTGCTTACCGGGACAGGGTGGCCGGGGAGCTGTTTTTT	CAYRDRVAGELFF
TRBD1	TRBJ2-3	TRBV29-1	NA	TGCACCTCGGGGACAGGGGGGCCGGGAGATACGCAGTATTTT	CTSGTGGPGDTQYF
TRBD2	TRBJ2-7	TRBV30	NA	TGTGCCTGGAGCCCTAGCGGGAGGAAAGACGAGCAGTACTTC	CAWSPSGRKDEQYF
NA	TRBJ2-5	TRBV14	NA	TGTGCCAGCAGCCAAGATTTGGGGCTACTCCAAGAGACCCAGTACTTC	CASSQDLGLLQETQYF
NA	TRBJ2-1	TRBV11-2	NA	TGTGCCAGCAGCTTAGGTCGGGGGGCCAATGAGCAGTTCTTC	CASSLGRGANEQFF
NA	TRBJ2-3	TRBV11-2	NA	TGTGCCAGCAGCGCAGGAGATACGCAGTATTTT	CASSAGDTQYF
TRBD1	TRBJ1-6	TRBV5-1	NA	TGCGCCAGCAGCTCCGGGACAGGGTATAATTCACCCCTCCACTTT	CASSSGTGYNSPLHF
TRBD1	TRBJ2-1	TRBV11-2	NA	TGTGCCAGCAGCCGGGACAGGGATGAGCAGTTCTTC	CASSRDRDEQFF
NA	TRBJ1-2	TRBV7-9	NA	TGTGCCAGCAGCTCACAATACAGGTCACTTATCTATGGCTACACCTTC	CASSSQYRSLIYGYTF
TRBD1	TRBJ1-5	TRBV6-6	once	TGTGCCAGCAGTTACTCGACAAGGACAGGTCAGCCCCAGCATTTT	CASSYSTRTGQPQHF
NA	TRBJ2-2	TRBV29-1	NA	TGCAGCGTTGAAGAGGATTGGGGCAGGGAAGACACCGGGGAGCTGTTTTTT	CSVEEDWGREDTGELFF
NA	TRBJ2-1	TRBV7-9	NA	TGTGCCAGCAGTCTGACCGGGTGGGAGCAGTTCTTC	CASSLTGWEQFF
TRBD2	TRBJ2-7	TRBV6-1	NA	TGTGCCAGCAGTGAACCGGGAGGGGGGATTTCATACGAGCAGTACTTC	CASSEPGGGISYEQYF
TRBD2	TRBJ2-5	TRBV7-8	NA	TGTGCCAGCAGCCAGGGCGTGGCGGGGGGAAAGCAAGAGACCCAGTACTTC	CASSQGVAGGKQETQYF
NA	TRBJ2-3	TRBV27	NA	TGTGCCAGCAGTTTAAGGGACTCCAAGGATACGCAGTATTTT	CASSLRDSKDTQYF
TRBD1	TRBJ1-2	TRBV6-4	NA	TGTGCCAGCAGTGAATCCCCGGGACAGGCATACTATGGCTACACCTTC	CASSESPGQAYYGYTF
NA	TRBJ1-5	TRBV28	NA	TGTGCCAGCAGTATTACCAATCAGCCCCAGCATTTT	CASSITNQPQHF
NA	TRBJ2-7	TRBV4-1	once	TGCGCCAGCAGCCAAGGGGAAGGAACCATCCACGAGCAGTACTTC	CASSQGEGTIHEQYF